Listed below are T cell receptor beta chains from one sample, sequenced in a study of blood T cells in healthy people across ages. TCRdb re-analysed the 5' RACE reads in MiXCR, keeping a single row per CDR3 protein. The data contain hundreds of thousands of distinct CDR3 sequences, more than 50% of them seen just once; the ten biggest clones take up about 26%. The specimen was blood. The receptor set was obtained from a man aged 35 to 55 in good health. CDR3s include the opening cysteine and the closing phenylalanine or tryptophan. A D gene is named only where the DNA matches it firmly. Not all rows give a size; the values are once, few, many and, for expanded clones, a class.

cdr3_aa cdr3_nt j_call d_call v_call clone_size
CASGLVTLATGELFF TGTGCCAGCGGCTTAGTAACCCTAGCGACCGGGGAGCTGTTTTTT TRBJ2-2 . TRBV7-2 .
CASRPTPGGSYNEQFF TGTGCCAGCAGACCTACTCCAGGGGGCTCCTACAATGAGCAGTTCTTC TRBJ2-1 TRBD1 TRBV6-2/TRBV6-3 few
CASRPPGSSYEQYF TGTGCCAGCAGACCGCCGGGAAGCTCCTACGAGCAGTACTTC TRBJ2-7 . TRBV28 few
CASATLGEQYF TGTGCTAGTGCTACCCTGGGCGAGCAGTACTTC TRBJ2-7 . TRBV12-5 .
CASSLVREHNSPLHF TGTGCCAGCAGCTTAGTCAGGGAGCATAATTCACCCCTCCACTTT TRBJ1-6 . TRBV7-2 many
CASSQVLYRGPLHF TGTGCCAGCAGCCAAGTTTTATATCGCGGACCCCTCCACTTT TRBJ1-6 . TRBV14 .
CASSLQWNQPQHF TGTGCCAGCAGCTTACAGTGGAATCAGCCCCAGCATTTT TRBJ1-5 . TRBV11-2 few
CASSLDGGNGETQYF TGTGCCAGCAGCTTAGACGGCGGGAATGGGGAGACCCAGTACTTC TRBJ2-5 . TRBV7-2 .
CASRIDGARETQYF TGTGCCAGTCGAATAGACGGGGCCAGAGAGACCCAGTACTTC TRBJ2-5 . TRBV12-3/TRBV12-4 .
CASPGTSSLTNYGYTF TGTGCCAGCCCCGGGACAAGTAGCTTAACTAACTATGGCTACACCTTC TRBJ1-2 . TRBV21-1 .
CASSIPIGNGYTF TGTGCCAGTAGTATACCCATCGGCAATGGCTACACCTTC TRBJ1-2 . TRBV19 .
CASSLDFNSYNEQFF TGTGCCAGCAGTTTAGACTTCAATTCCTACAATGAGCAGTTCTTC TRBJ2-1 . TRBV28 .
CASSFAGPTGELFF TGTGCCAGCAGCTTTGCGGGGCCGACCGGGGAGCTGTTTTTT TRBJ2-2 . TRBV27 .